This TCR beta chain was identified in a study of T-cell memory formation after mild COVID-19. Whole-study findings and limits: Pre-infection memory carried some responding clones, suggesting that cross-reactive memory joined.

Germline CDR1 reads SGHRS; CDR2 reads YFSETQ. V was pared by 4 bases and J by 5 bases, with 12 bases of the junction left unmatched. The CDR3 runs to 16 residues. Constant-segment-primed 5'RACE gave TCR alpha and TCR beta cDNA libraries with sample barcodes and UMIs. Using its own MiXCR run on the 5' RACE reads, TCRdb lists one record per CDR3 protein. There are 300,000 to 350,000 distinct CDR3 sequences in the sample; 13% to 15% occur only once, and about 21% lies in the top ten. This clonotype was seen more than once but under ten times. The antigen remains unidentified. Sequenced material: PBMCs or a T cell subset sorted from them (not recorded which). The chain carries TRBV5-1 and TRBJ2-1; 7 bases are shared with TRBD2. This sequence originates from a man aged 18 to 35 who had mild COVID-19 (a few samples of this study predate the infection). Cell type and time point are not known. As DNA, the CDR3 is TGCGCCAGCAGCCCCCCAGTTGGGGGGGTCCACAATGAGCAGTTCTTC. Its translation: CASSPPVGGVHNEQFF.